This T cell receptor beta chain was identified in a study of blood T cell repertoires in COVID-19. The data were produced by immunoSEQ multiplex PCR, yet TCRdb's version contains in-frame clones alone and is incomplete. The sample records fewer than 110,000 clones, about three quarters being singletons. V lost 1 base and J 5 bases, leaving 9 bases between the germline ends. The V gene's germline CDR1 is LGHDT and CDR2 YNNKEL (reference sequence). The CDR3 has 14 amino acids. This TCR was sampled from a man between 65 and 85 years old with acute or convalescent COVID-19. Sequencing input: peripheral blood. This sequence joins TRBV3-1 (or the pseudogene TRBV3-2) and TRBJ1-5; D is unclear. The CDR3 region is CASSQGTADQPQHF. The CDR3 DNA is TGTGCCAGCAGCCAAGGAACAGCGGATCAGCCCCAGCATTTT.